The next 11 T cell receptor beta chains were all read from a single sample in a study of OX40 agonist ivuxolimab in advanced cancers. Assay: immunoSEQ multiplex PCR; the TCRdb copy retains only in-frame clones and omits some. This sample has more than 70,000 clones, with less than 85% found just once. This sample comprised CD4+ or CD8+ T cells sorted from blood, obtained in a trial of the OX40 agonist ivuxolimab. All receptors come from an adult with an advanced solid tumor such as melanoma, head and neck, liver or kidney cancer.

V is TRBV7-2 and J is TRBJ1-1; perhaps TRBD1 as D (5 bases). There are 15 residues in the CDR3. CDR1 is SGHTA and CDR2 is FQGNSA in the germline V gene. The V end lost 5 bases, the J end lost 3 bases, and 16 bases lay between the germline ends. CDR3 bases: TGTGCCAGCAGCCTGGGACGGGCGCGAGACACTGAAGCTTTCTTT. Encoded protein: CASSLGRARDTEAFF. Using reference TRBV7-2 and TRBJ1-1 for the parts outside the CDR3, the full variable domain is GAGVSQSPSNKVTEKGKDVELRCDPISGHTALYWYRQSLGQGLEFLIYFQGNSAPDKSGLPSDRFSAERTGGSVSTLTIQRTQQEDSAVYLCASSLGRARDTEAFFGQGTRLTVV.

This chain joins TRBV29-1 and TRBJ2-1; D remains ambiguous. Germline V CDR1 and CDR2: SQVTM, ANQGSEA. The CDR3 has 14 residues. The V and J ends lost 6 bases and 7 bases respectively, with 19 bases between them. The CDR3 protein is CSVRHHLVGNEQFF. The CDR3 coding sequence is TGCAGCGTCCGCCACCACCTAGTGGGGAATGAGCAGTTCTTC.

V gene TRBV5-1 combines with J gene TRBJ1-2; 8 bases match TRBD1. The germline CDR1 and CDR2 sequences are SGHRS and YFSETQ. The V segment lost 0 bases and the J segment 4 bases; nucleotides outside the gene matches: 8. This CDR3 region has 16 residues. The CDR3 region has the DNA TGCGCCAGCAGCTTGGCCTCGACAGGGGTCGCCTATGGCTACACCTTC. Translation: CASSLASTGVAYGYTF. Combining the CDR3 with reference TRBV5-1 and TRBJ1-2 gives the whole variable domain KAGVTQTPRYLIKTRGQQVTLSCSPISGHRSVSWYQQTPGQGLQFLFEYFSETQRNKGNFPGRFSGRQFSNSRSEMNVSTLELGDSALYLCASSLASTGVAYGYTFGSGTRLTVV.

The rearrangement joins TRBV15 to TRBJ1-4, with a possible D match to TRBD1 (6 bases). CDR3 size: 17 residues. V lost 2 bases to trimming and J lost 2 bases, with 15 bases between them. Germline CDR1 and CDR2: LNHNV and YYDKDF (reference sequence). The CDR3: CATSRQGSLGTNEKLFF. CDR3 nucleotide sequence: TGTGCCACCAGCAGACAGGGGTCCCTTGGCACTAATGAAAAACTGTTTTTT.

V gene TRBV27 combines with J gene TRBJ2-6; D uncertain. Trimming pared 5 bases from V and 1 base from J, leaving 9 bases between. Germline CDR1 MNHEY, CDR2 SMNVEV (reference sequence). The CDR3 has 15 residues. CDR3 nucleotides: TGTGCCAGCAGTCCTCAGATTTCTGGGGCCAACGTCCTGACTTTC. Translated: CASSPQISGANVLTF.

The J gene is TRBJ2-2, the V gene TRBV11-2; D call uncertain. Germline-derived CDR1 and CDR2 are SGHAT and FQNNGV. Deletions cut 3 bases from V and 4 bases from J, with 6 bases between. The CDR3 extends over 13 amino acids. The CDR3 DNA is TGTGCCAGCAGCTTGGGTCCCACCGGGGAGCTGTTTTTT. Its translation: CASSLGPTGELFF.

V and J are TRBV2 and TRBJ2-1; 8 nucleotides align to TRBD2. The CDR3 totals 15 residues. The ends lost 4 bases at V and 8 bases at J; junction bases unmatched: 10. Germline values: CDR1 SNHLY, CDR2 FYNNEI. As DNA, the CDR3 is TGTGCCAGCAGTGTGGAGCGGGGGCCCTTAGATGAGCAGTTCTTC. Encoded protein: CASSVERGPLDEQFF.

The chain is built from TRBV18 and TRBJ2-3, with D hard to call. Germline assignment: CDR1 KGHSH and CDR2 LQKENI. Trimming removed 1 base at V and 2 bases at J, with 7 bases between. CDR3 length: 14 amino acids. The CDR3 protein is CASSPRQFTDTQYF. DNA for the CDR3: TGTGCCAGCTCACCACGGCAGTTCACAGATACGCAGTATTTT.

The J gene is TRBJ1-3, the V gene TRBV28; 8 nucleotides agree with TRBD1. With 5 bases clipped from V and 0 bases from J, the junction kept 9 bases outside the gene matches. In germline, CDR1 is MDHEN, CDR2 SYDVKM. The CDR3 is made up of 17 amino acids. The CDR3 nucleotides are TGTGCCAGCAGTCTCCAATGGACAGGGAGCTCTGGAAACACCATATATTTT. The encoded protein is CASSLQWTGSSGNTIYF.

The J gene is TRBJ2-4, the V gene TRBV2; perhaps TRBD2 as D (7 bases). The V gene lost 6 bases and the J gene lost 10 bases, with 19 bases spanning the gap. Looked up from germline, CDR1 is SNHLY and CDR2 is FYNNEI. The CDR3 totals 14 residues. CDR3 region: CASRRGGVFSIQYF. The CDR3 DNA sequence: TGTGCCAGCAGGAGGGGGGGCGTCTTTAGTATTCAGTACTTC.

V and J are TRBV9 and TRBJ2-1; D is undetermined. Trimming cost V 2 bases and J 2 bases, with 11 bases left between them. The CDR3 has 15 amino acids. From germline, CDR1 is SGDLS and CDR2 YYNGEE. Here the CDR3 reads CASSVRREPYNEQFF. As DNA, the CDR3 is TGTGCCAGCAGCGTTAGGCGCGAGCCCTACAATGAGCAGTTCTTC.